The 5 T cell receptor beta chains listed next were all sequenced from one sample in a study of regulatory T cells in long-lasting Graves disease (dated by TCRdb to the early 2020s). What this sample's time point label stands for: newly diagnosed GD, antithyroid drugs for less than 3 months. RNA was extracted from PBMCs in TRIzol for both TCR sequencing and RNA sequencing. To prepare the library, multiplex PCR was applied. The sequencing machine was an Illumina HiSeq 4000. TCR beta libraries were built with iRepertoire HTBI primers and Arm-PCR amplification of CDR3 regions. Using fastp trimming at Q25 and MiXCR clonotype assembly, TCRdb reanalyzed the public sequencing data and kept in-frame beta chains. Each CDR3 protein gets just one entry, which takes the most common genes and DNA from the rows behind it. The sample has about 460,000 distinct CDR3 sequences on record, 14% of them singletons. The ten largest clones take up 17% of the sample.

These data were also reused for a study on T cells in Graves' hyperthyroidism and ophthalmopathy.

Specimen: peripheral blood mononuclear cells (PBMCs), collected at new diagnosis, from a patient treated with antithyroid drugs. Receptors were obtained from a woman between 45 and 60 years old with Graves disease. Donor details come from another sample of the same person, matched by shared clones.

This clonotype was seen many times. The CDR3 region is CASSFRRSLAMNEQFF. CDR3 bases: TGTGCCAGCAGCTTCCGTAGGTCGCTAGCGATGAATGAGCAGTTCTTC. The chain carries TRBV7-3 and TRBJ2-1; tentative D call: TRBD2 (6 bases). V was trimmed by 3 bases and J by 7 bases, leaving 19 bases between them. CDR3 length: 16 amino acids. In germline, CDR1 is SGHTA, CDR2 FQGTGA.

The chain combines TRBV7-9 with TRBJ2-3; 9 positions match TRBD2. There are 15 residues in the CDR3. Germline V gene data show CDR1 as SEHNR and CDR2 as FQNEAQ (reference sequence). V gave up 0 bases and J gave up 4 bases; unmatched junction bases: 2. CDR3 protein: CASSLAVAGADTQYF. CDR3 sequence (DNA): TGTGCCAGCAGCTTAGCTGTAGCGGGAGCAGATACGCAGTATTTT.

This clonotype was seen at least ten times. This chain joins TRBV10-1 and TRBJ2-2; 7 bases align to TRBD2. Losses at the gene ends were 2 bases for V and 1 base for J; bases not matched to a gene: 4. The CDR3 runs 16 residues. Germline V gene lookup returns CDR1 WNHNN and CDR2 SYGVQD (reference sequence). CDR3: CASSEGLGLNTGELFF. CDR3 nucleotides: TGCGCCAGCAGTGAGGGACTAGGATTGAACACCGGGGAGCTGTTTTTT.

In its sample, this clonotype was seen many times. The J gene is TRBJ2-3, the V gene TRBV28; no definite D call. Germline CDR1 reads MDHEN; CDR2 reads SYDVKM. CDR3 size: 16 residues. V was pared by 5 bases and J by 0 bases, with 15 bases between. CDR3 residues: CASSMVGAVSTDTQYF. The CDR3 bases are TGTGCCAGCAGTATGGTCGGCGCGGTAAGCACAGATACGCAGTATTTT.

There are many counts of this clonotype. The gene calls are TRBV6-5 and TRBJ1-2, with a tentative D call TRBD1 (6 bases). The CDR3 totals 17 residues. Deletions cut 0 bases from V and 2 bases from J, with 16 bases between. Germline V gene lookup returns CDR1 MNHEY and CDR2 SVGAGI. The CDR3, as DNA: TGTGCCAGCAGTTACTCTACGACAGGAGCCTTGAACTATGGCTACACCTTC. It codes for CASSYSTTGALNYGYTF.